The subject of this entry is one T cell receptor (beta chain). A few counts support this clone. The target of this receptor is not known. No much larger clonotype is one base removed from it; base qualities were not supplied. The sample belongs to a study of cytomegalovirus exposure and HLA in healthy donors (dated by TCRdb to 2015 to 2018). Regarding the study in general: According to an earlier analysis of a few hundred of the donors, about 179 million T cells yielded 100 million or so unique TCR beta sequences and roughly 280 Gb of sequence data. An early release covering about 600 HLA-typed donors comprised about 320 gigabases of sequencing data and around 85 million unique TCR sequences. Of the roughly 400 genotyped donors, approximately 82% fell in the genetic ancestry cluster associated with self-reported Caucasian donors. The study aimed to test whether cataloging public T cell receptors could reveal signatures of past pathogen exposure. The study profiled the T cell repertoires of 500 to 800 subjects by immunosequencing and related them to cytomegalovirus serostatus. Besides the first cohort of roughly 700 subjects, a separate validation cohort made up of roughly 120 different subjects was used. To predict cytomegalovirus infection status, the study brought together high-throughput TCR immunosequencing, statistical association of individual TCRs with disease status, and machine learning. A later analysis re-analyzed previously published TCR beta repertoires from approximately 700 donors and added high-resolution HLA genotyping to study TCR occurrence patterns. Rather than drawing on any new phenotypic data, the later analysis identified candidate immune exposures from TCR beta sequences and the way those sequences occurred across donors. In an earlier analysis of several hundred of the donors, high-throughput TCR beta sequencing was used to judge whether each TCR beta V gene segment behaved as functional or pseudogenic. Donor age, sex, ethnicity and CMV serostatus were compiled together with the repertoire data. A later genetic analysis used genome-wide SNP genotypes for about three fifths of the 666 donors, treating that subset as a discovery cohort. All discovery cohort repertoires had been generated using a single sequencing platform. Class I and class II HLA loci were covered by the typing at four-digit resolution. Typing coverage varied by locus: roughly 629-640 donors for A, B, C, DRB1 and DQB1; roughly 500 for DQA1; approximately 570 for DPA1; more than 450 for DPB1. Roughly 5 DR-DQ haplotypes were handled as single units for association and clustering because linkage in the cohort was strong. Among 350 to 400 genotyped donors of the cohort, an average of approximately 250,000 unique TCR beta nucleotide sequences were sequenced per donor, roughly 20% of them non-productive.

The CDR3 starts with the cysteine, ends with the phenylalanine, and has 13 residues. Left in the record is the CDR3 DNA by itself, 39 bases read in frame from the first base. The germline V gene sets CDR1 to SGHTA and CDR2 to FQGTGA. V gives up 5 bases and J gives up 3 bases, and the segment between their germline ends measures 10 bases. In total, fewer than 750 healthy bone marrow donors made up the cohort. At the time of sampling, every cohort member was nominally healthy, though immune exposures that went unrecorded were likely present. The donor was CMV seronegative and belonged to the group of more than 300 seronegative cohort members. A peripheral blood sample was provided by each donor, and peripheral blood mononuclear cells were used for TCR beta sequencing. Genomic DNA extraction from the blood cell samples was performed with the Qiagen DNeasy Blood Extraction Kit. Libraries were prepared through the immunoSEQ multiplex PCR assay. A mixture of 60 forward primers for TCR Vbeta segments and 13 reverse primers for TCR Jbeta segments was used in the multiplex PCR. The CDR3 region of rearranged TCR beta genes was amplified from genomic DNA with a multiplex PCR assay. The Illumina HiSeq System was used to sequence the amplified TCR beta libraries as 87-base-pair reads. As for the original processing: In a later analysis, tens of millions of unique TCR beta chains were counted across the approximately 670 repertoires, and about 10 million of these chains were shared by at least two donors. Raw reads were error-corrected and collapsed into unique sequences with a nearest-neighbor algorithm that merged closely related sequences to remove PCR and sequencing errors. Alignment of CDR3 sequences to IMGT reference sequences was used to assign V, D and J gene segments. For a sequence to be retained, at least a six-nucleotide match to both a V gene segment and a J gene segment was required. A rearrangement was called productive if the CDR3 had no stop codons and remained in frame with V and J, and every other rearrangement was called non-productive. CDR3 was defined according to IMGT convention as the region running from the second conserved V-encoded cysteine to the conserved J-encoded phenylalanine. The earlier analysis of 550 to 650 of the donors excluded any sequence lacking an unambiguous match to a single V gene segment. In an earlier analysis of several hundred of the donors, a V segment was called functional when productive rearrangements were above 56.7%, and segregating when the standard deviation between donors exceeded 5%. To diagnose cytomegalovirus status from the catalog of TCR beta chain sequences, a statistical classification framework was built. In a later analysis, V and J genes were assigned by comparing TCR nucleotide sequences against IMGT/GENE-DB human TR gene sequences. A later analysis assigned CDR3 sequences and most-parsimonious VDJ recombination scenarios with the TCRdist pipeline. In a later analysis, each TCR beta chain was defined by its CDR3 amino acid sequence together with its V-gene family, and reads without a unique V-gene family were excluded. To address suspected cross-contamination and a sequencing artifact, a later analysis removed roughly 640 highly shared, low-generation-probability nucleotide sequences. In a later analysis, a clonal expansion index for each public chain was calculated from normalized within-repertoire ranks of inferred template counts. In a later analysis, generation probabilities were computed with a VDJ recombination model fitted to out-of-frame rearrangements, and the resulting probabilities were checked against IGoR. A later analysis scored TCR-TCR, TCR-HLA and TCR-CMV co-occurrence with hypergeometric tests, applying a repertoire-size bias correction to TCR pairs. To estimate false discovery rates, a later analysis permuted the HLA or CMV assignments 20 times. In a later analysis, co-occurring TCRs were grouped using DBSCAN, with TCRdist sequence similarity added in when clustering inside HLA-allele-positive subsets. Repertoires with fewer than 30,000 or more than 120,000 public chains were left out of co-occurrence clustering, as were four to six repertoires with anomalous nucleotide sharing. Imported from immuneACCESS, the table was reduced by TCRdb to in-frame sequences with V and J called. These copies leave out some clones; in studies compared against another copy, an unresolved V gene accounts for under half, and the cause of the remainder is not known. The DNA was the basis for D and trimming; V, J and clone size are from that table. In this sample the table shows around 190,000 clones, around 73% of which occur a single time. Roughly 3% of the sample is in the top ten clones.

Results the study describes overall, beyond this receptor: In a later analysis, several top co-occurrence clusters were reported to appear linked to parvovirus B19, influenza, CMV and Epstein-Barr virus. Most TCR sequences were observed very rarely across donors, whereas some public TCRs were present in many individuals. In this cohort, only TCR beta chains were sequenced, and detectable features were limited by the absence of alpha or paired-chain data. A later analysis found that HLA-associated TCR beta chains were more clonally expanded and had lower generation probabilities than equally common non-associated chains. An earlier analysis of approximately 600 of the donors showed that most TCR beta V segments appeared in productive rearrangements either about 90% or about 30% of the time, which broadly matched IMGT annotations. In a later analysis, about 16,000 TCR beta sequences were associated with specific HLA alleles at a false discovery rate of 0.05. According to a later genetic analysis, donors in an Asian-associated ancestry cluster had fewer N-insertions in productive TCRs than the approximately 690-donor mean. A later analysis found that TCR association rates varied across HLA loci, with DRB1 alleles showing the most associated TCRs and HLA-C alleles the fewest. The study listed 164 TCR beta chains as associated with cytomegalovirus. The authors suggested that the approach could potentially be generalized to other disease states and immunological phenotypes. HLA typing was unavailable for some donors at each locus, so association tests used only the typed subset. The 87-base-pair reads could not distinguish some IMGT-functional V segments, including TRBV6-2 and TRBV6-3, so those segments were excluded. Linkage disequilibrium might explain the correlated functional status among segregating V segments, but an unknown experimental factor could not be excluded. In a later genetic analysis, a missense DCLRE1C variant was associated with V-gene and J-gene trimming of TCR beta chains, and the association was replicated in an independent cohort. A further reported finding was that TCR beta sequences accurately predicted the HLA-A and HLA-B alleles for most subjects in the first cohort. In both the original and validation cohorts, the classifier was reported to diagnose cytomegalovirus status with high specificity and sensitivity. A group of highly shared sequence variants was considered likely to be a technical artifact of the sequencing pipeline. Assigning TCR associations to individual alleles was difficult when HLA alleles, especially DR and DQ, strongly co-occurred. Three of the identified cytomegalovirus-associated TCR beta chains were confirmed in vitro to be specific for cytomegalovirus antigens. Roughly uniform sequencing depth across donors was assumed in presence/absence analyses, although this assumption may not hold. In a later analysis, most CMV-associated TCR beta chains were found to appear HLA-restricted, with HLA associations seemingly driven largely by CMV exposure. Over 15 rarely observed V segments, including chromosome 9 orphons, were excluded from the earlier analysis of about 600 of the donors because counts were too low. The only immune exposure information available for the cohort was CMV serostatus.

Sequenced: PBMCs. The source is a woman in her twenties or thirties in good health and CMV-seronegative. The V gene is TRBV7-3 and the J gene is TRBJ1-1, and the D gene may be TRBD1, 6 bases matching. The DNA reads TGTGCCAGCAGCATCACAGGGTACACTGAAGCTTTCTTT. Its product reads: CASSITGYTEAFF.